This T cell receptor (beta chain) was profiled in a study of T cell responses to AZD1222 COVID-19 vaccine. Overall study: Whether given at about 4 or about 12 weeks, second doses were pooled.

Points on this clone: Its antigen is as yet unknown.

Study-wide results and caveats: Baseline testing showed seropositivity in only six AZD1222 recipients. Spike-specific TCR depth and breadth grew after two AZD1222 doses.

The data were produced by immunoSEQ multiplex PCR, yet TCRdb's version contains in-frame clones alone and is incomplete. The sample carries 85,000 to 95,000 clones, 85% to 90% recorded once. Trimming cost V 2 bases and J 4 bases, with 11 bases left between them. This CDR3 contains 14 residues. Germline CDR1 reads MNHNS; CDR2 reads SASEGT. This chain connects TRBV6-1 to TRBJ1-2; D perhaps matches TRBD1 (5 bases). This sequence originates from an adult in good health. Sequences were derived from peripheral blood, sampled on day 0 of AZD1222 vaccination. Written as DNA, the CDR3 is TGTGCCAGCAGTGAAACGACAGCACCCTATGGCTACACCTTC. Translation gives CASSETTAPYGYTF.